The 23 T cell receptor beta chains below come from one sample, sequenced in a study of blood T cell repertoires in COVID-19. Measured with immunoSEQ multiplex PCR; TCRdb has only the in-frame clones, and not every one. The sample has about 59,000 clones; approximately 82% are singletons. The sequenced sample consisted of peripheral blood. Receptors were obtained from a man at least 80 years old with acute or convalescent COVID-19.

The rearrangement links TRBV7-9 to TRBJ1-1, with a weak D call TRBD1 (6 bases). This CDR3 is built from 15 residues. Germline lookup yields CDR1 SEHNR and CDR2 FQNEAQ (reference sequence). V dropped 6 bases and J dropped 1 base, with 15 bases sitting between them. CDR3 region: CASRPKGTSNTEAFF. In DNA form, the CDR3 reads TGTGCCAGCAGGCCCAAGGGGACATCGAACACTGAAGCTTTCTTT.

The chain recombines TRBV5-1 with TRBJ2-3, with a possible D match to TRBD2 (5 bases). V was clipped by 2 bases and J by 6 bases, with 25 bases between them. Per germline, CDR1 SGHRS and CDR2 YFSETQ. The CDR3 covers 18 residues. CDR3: CASSLLPRRTEGGDTQYF. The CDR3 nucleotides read TGCGCCAGCAGCTTACTACCACGGAGGACCGAAGGTGGGGATACGCAGTATTTT.

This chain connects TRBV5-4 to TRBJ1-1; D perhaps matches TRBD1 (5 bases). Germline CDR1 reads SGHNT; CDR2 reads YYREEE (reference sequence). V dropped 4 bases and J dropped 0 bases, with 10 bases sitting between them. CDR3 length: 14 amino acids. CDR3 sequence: CASSQDIMNTEAFF. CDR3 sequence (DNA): TGTGCCAGCAGCCAGGACATAATGAACACTGAAGCTTTCTTT.

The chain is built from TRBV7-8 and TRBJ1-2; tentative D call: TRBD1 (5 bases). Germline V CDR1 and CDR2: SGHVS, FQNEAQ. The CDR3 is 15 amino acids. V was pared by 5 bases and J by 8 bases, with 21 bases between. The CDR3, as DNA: TGTGCCAGCAGCGCGAACAGCGCCGGGGGGAGAGGCTACACCTTC. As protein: CASSANSAGGRGYTF.

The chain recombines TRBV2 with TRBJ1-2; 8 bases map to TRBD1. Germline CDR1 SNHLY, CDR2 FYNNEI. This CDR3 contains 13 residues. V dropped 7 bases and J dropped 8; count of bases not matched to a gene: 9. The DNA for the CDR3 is TGTGCCAGCAACGACCAGGGGGCGGAAGGCTACACCTTC. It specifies CASNDQGAEGYTF.

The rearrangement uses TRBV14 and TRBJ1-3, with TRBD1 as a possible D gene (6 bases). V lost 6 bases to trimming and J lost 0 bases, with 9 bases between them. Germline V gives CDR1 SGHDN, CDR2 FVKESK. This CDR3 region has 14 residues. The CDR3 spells CASRTGLSGNTIYF. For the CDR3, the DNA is TGTGCCAGCAGAACAGGGCTCTCTGGAAACACCATATATTTT.

CDR3 in DNA: TGTGCCAGCAACTTGGACACGAACACTGAAGCTTTCTTT. Its protein product is CASNLDTNTEAFF. The chain couples TRBV12-3 or TRBV12-4 to TRBJ1-1; maybe TRBD1 (5 bases). The V end lost 7 bases, the J end lost 1 base, and 10 bases lay between the germline ends. CDR3 length equals 13 residues.

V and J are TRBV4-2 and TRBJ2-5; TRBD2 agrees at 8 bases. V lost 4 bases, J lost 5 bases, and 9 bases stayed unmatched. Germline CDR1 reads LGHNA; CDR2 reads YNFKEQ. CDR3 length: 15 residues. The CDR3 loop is CASSPTLAGGETQYF. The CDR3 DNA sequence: TGTGCCAGCAGCCCAACTCTAGCGGGTGGGGAGACCCAGTACTTC.

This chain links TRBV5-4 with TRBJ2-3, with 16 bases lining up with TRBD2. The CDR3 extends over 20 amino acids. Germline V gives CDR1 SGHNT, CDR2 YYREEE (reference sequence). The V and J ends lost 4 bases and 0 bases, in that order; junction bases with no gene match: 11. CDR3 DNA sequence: TGTGCCAGCAGCAAGACCGGGACTAGCGGGAGGGCCCCTAGCACAGATACGCAGTATTTT. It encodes CASSKTGTSGRAPSTDTQYF.

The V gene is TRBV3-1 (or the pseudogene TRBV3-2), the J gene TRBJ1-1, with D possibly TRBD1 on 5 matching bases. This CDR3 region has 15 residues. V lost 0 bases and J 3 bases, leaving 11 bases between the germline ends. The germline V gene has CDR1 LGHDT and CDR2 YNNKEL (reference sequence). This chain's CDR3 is CASSQEGVGHTEAFF. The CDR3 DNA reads TGTGCCAGCAGCCAAGAAGGGGTAGGGCACACTGAAGCTTTCTTT.

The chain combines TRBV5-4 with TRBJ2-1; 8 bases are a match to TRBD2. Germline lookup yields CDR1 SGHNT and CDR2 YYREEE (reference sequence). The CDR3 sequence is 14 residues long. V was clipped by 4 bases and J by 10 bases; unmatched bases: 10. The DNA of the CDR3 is TGTGCCAGCAGCCCCGGGGGGGCCTCTCTGGAGCAGTTCTTC. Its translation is CASSPGGASLEQFF.

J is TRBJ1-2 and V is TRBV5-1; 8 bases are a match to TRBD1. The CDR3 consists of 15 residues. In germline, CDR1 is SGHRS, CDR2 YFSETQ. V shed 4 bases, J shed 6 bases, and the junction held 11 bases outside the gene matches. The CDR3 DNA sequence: TGCGCCAGCAGCCCCGGACAGGGTGGGGGGCATGGCTACACCTTC. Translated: CASSPGQGGGHGYTF.

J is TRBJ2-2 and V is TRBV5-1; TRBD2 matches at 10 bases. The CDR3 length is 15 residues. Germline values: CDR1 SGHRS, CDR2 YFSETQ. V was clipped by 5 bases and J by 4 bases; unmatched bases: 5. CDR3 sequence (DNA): TGCGCCAGCAGGTTACTAGCGGGATCCACCGGGGAGCTGTTTTTT. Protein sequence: CASRLLAGSTGELFF.

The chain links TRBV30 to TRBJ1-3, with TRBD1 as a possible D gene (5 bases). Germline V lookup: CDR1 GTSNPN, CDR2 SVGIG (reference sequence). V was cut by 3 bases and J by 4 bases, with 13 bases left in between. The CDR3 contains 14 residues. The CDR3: CAWRSQGLGNTIYF. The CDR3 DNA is TGTGCCTGGAGGTCTCAGGGTCTAGGAAACACCATATATTTT. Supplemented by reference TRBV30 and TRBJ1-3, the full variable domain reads SQTIHQWPATLVQPVGSPLSLECTVEGTSNPNLYWYRQAAGRGLQLLFYSVGIGQISSEVPQNLSASRPQDRQFILSSKKLLLSDSGFYLCAWRSQGLGNTIYFGEGSWLTVV.

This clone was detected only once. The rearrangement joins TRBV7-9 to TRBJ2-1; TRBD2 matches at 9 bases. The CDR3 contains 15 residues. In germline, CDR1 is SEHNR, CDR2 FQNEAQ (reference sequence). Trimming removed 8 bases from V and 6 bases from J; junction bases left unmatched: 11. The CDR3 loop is CASSWFSGGLNEQFF. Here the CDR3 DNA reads TGTGCCAGCTCGTGGTTTAGCGGGGGACTCAATGAGCAGTTCTTC.

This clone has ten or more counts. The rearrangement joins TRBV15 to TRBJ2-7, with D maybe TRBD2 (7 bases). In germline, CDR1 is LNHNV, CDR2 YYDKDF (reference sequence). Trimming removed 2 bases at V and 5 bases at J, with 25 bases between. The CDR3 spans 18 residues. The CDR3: CATSRPFAGAGGRNEQYF. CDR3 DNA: TGTGCCACCAGCAGACCGTTCGCGGGGGCTGGGGGAAGGAACGAGCAGTACTTC.

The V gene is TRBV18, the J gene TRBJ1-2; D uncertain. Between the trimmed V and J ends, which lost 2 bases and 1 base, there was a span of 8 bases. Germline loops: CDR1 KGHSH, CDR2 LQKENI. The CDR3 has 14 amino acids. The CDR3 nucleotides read TGTGCCAGCTCACCATCCGGGGTTAACTATGGCTACACCTTC. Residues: CASSPSGVNYGYTF.

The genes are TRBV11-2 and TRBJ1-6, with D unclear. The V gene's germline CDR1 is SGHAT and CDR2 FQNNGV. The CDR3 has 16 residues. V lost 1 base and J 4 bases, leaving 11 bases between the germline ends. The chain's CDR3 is CASSLGNSLYNSPLHF. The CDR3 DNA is TGTGCCAGCAGCTTAGGCAACAGCCTATATAATTCACCCCTCCACTTT.

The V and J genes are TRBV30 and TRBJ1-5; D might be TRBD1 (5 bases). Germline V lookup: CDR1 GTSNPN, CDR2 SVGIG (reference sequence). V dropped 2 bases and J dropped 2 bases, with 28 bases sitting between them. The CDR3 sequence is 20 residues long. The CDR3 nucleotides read TGTGCCTGGAGTCTAGGGACGGGAGGTGGAGCGAAACTAGGCAATCAGCCCCAGCATTTT. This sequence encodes CAWSLGTGGGAKLGNQPQHF.

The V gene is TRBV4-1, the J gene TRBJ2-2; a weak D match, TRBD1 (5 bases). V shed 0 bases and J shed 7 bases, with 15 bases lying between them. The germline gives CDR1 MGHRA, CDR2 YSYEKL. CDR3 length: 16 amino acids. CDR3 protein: CASSQDSQGLSGELFF. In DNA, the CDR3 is TGCGCCAGCAGCCAAGATTCTCAGGGATTGAGCGGGGAGCTGTTTTTT.

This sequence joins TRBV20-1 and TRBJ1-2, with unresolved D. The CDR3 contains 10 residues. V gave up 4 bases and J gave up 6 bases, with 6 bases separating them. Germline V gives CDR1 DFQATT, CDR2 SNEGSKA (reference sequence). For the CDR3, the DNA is TGCAGTGCTATTTCAAATGGCTACACCTTC. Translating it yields CSAISNGYTF.

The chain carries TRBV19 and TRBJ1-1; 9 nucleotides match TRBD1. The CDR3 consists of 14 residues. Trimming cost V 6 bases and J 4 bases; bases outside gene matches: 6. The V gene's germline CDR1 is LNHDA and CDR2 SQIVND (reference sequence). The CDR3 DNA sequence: TGTGCCAGTAGCGGACAGGGGTTCGGCACTGAAGCTTTCTTT. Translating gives CASSGQGFGTEAFF.

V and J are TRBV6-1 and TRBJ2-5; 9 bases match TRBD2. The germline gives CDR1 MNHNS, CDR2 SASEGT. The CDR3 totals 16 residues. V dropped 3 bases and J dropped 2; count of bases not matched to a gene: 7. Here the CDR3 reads CASSEGLAGGQETQYF. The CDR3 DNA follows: TGTGCCAGCAGTGAGGGACTAGCAGGGGGGCAAGAGACCCAGTACTTC.